This T cell receptor (beta chain) was found in a study of neurological immune-mediated disorders. Points from the study as a whole: Multiple sclerosis patients had less TCR clonal expansion than even healthy controls, unlike HTLV-1-associated myelopathy. The expanded clones of different subjects shared no CDR3 amino acid sequences (suggesting private repertoires in all groups). Neither clinical nor MRI features were found to be associated with the multiple sclerosis repertoire cluster.

CDR3 length: 14 amino acids. Trimming cost V 5 bases and J 6 bases; bases outside gene matches: 5. This clonotype was seen many times. The antigen is unknown. MiXCR, run by TCRdb on the 5' RACE reads, gives a single entry per CDR3 protein. Of around 53,000 distinct CDR3 sequences listed, about 4.2% were seen once; the top ten hold 2.9%. Material: PBMCs. This rearrangement joins TRBV12-3 or TRBV12-4 to TRBJ1-5; 9 bases are a match to TRBD1. The receptor comes from a man aged 50 to 59 with multiple sclerosis. CDR3 bases: TGTGCCAGCAGTGTTGGGACAGGGCGTCAGCCCCAGCATTTT. Protein: CASSVGTGRQPQHF.